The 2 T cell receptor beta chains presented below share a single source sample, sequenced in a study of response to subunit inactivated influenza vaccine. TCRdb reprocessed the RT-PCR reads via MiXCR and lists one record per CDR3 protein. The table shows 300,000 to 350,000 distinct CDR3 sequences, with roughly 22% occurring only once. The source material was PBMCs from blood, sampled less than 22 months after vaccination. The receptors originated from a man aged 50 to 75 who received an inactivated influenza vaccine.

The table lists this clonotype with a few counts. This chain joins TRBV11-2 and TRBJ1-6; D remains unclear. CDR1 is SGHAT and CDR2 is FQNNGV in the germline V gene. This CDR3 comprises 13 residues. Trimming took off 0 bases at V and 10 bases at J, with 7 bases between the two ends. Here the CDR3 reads CASSLEPSSPLHF. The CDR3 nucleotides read TGTGCCAGCAGCTTAGAACCGTCCTCACCCCTCCACTTT.

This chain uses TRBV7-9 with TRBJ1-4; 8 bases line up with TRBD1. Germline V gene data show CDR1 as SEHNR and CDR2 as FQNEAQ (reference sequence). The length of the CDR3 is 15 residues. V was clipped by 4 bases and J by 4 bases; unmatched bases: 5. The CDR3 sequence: CASSSGQGNNEKLFF. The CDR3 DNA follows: TGTGCCAGCAGCTCAGGACAGGGAAATAATGAAAAACTGTTTTTT.